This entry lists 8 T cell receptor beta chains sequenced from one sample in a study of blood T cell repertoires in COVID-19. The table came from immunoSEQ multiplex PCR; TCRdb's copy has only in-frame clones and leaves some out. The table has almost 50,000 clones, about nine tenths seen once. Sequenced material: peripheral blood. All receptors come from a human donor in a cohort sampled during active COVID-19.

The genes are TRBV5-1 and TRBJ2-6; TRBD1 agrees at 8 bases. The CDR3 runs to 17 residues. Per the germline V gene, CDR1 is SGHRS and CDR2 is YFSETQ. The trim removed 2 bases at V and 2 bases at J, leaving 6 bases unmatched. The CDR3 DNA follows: TGCGCCAGCAGCTTAAGACAGGGGAGCGCTGGGGCCAACGTCCTGACTTTC. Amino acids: CASSLRQGSAGANVLTF.

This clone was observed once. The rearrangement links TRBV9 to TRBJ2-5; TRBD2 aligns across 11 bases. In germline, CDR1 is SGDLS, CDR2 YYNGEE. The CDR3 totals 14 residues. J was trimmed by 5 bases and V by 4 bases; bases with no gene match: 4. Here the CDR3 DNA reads TGTGCCAGCAGCCATGGACTAGCGGGTGAGACCCAGTACTTC. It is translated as CASSHGLAGETQYF.

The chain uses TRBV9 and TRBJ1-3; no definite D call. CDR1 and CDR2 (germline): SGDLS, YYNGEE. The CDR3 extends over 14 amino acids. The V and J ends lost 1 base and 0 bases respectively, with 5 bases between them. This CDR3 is CASSVSDSGNTIYF. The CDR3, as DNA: TGTGCCAGCAGCGTATCAGACTCTGGAAACACCATATATTTT.

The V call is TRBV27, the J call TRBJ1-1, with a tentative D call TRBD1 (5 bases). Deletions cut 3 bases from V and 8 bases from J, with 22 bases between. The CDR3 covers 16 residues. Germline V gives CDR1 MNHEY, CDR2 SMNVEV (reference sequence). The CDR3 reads CASSFPLRQPGLEAFF. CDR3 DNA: TGTGCCAGCAGTTTCCCACTACGACAGCCGGGCTTGGAAGCTTTCTTT.

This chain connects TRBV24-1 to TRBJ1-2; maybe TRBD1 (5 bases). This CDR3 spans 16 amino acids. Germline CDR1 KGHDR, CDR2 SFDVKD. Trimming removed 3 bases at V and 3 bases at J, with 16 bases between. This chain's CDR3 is CATSDRFGGWDYGYTF. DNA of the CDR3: TGTGCCACCAGTGATCGCTTCGGGGGTTGGGACTATGGCTACACCTTC.

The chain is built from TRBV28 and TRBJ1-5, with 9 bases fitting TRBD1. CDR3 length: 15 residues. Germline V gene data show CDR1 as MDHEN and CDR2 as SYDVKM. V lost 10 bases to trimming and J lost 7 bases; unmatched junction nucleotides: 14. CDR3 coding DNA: TGTGCCATAGACCCGGGACAGGGAAGGGCCCAGCCCCAGCATTTT. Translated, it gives CAIDPGQGRAQPQHF. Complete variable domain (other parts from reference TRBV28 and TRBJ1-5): DVKVTQSSRYLVKRTGEKVFLECVQDMDHENMFWYRQDPGLGLRLIYFSYDVKMKEKGDIPEGYSVSREKKERFSLILESASTNQTSMYLCAIDPGQGRAQPQHFGDGTRLSIL.

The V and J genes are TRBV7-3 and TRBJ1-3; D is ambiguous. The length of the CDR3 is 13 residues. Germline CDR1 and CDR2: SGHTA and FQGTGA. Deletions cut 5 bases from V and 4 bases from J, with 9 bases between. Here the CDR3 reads CASSTSGGNTIYF. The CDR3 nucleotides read TGTGCCAGCAGCACCTCAGGAGGAAACACCATATATTTT.

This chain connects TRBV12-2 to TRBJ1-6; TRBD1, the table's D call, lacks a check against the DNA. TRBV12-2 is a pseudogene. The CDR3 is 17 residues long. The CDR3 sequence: CASRLVVGDTYNSPLHF. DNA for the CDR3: TGTGCAAGTCGCTTAGTCGTAGGGGACACCTATAATTCACCCCTCCACTTT.